Included here is one TCR beta chain sequence, with context. The sample holds many counts of this clonotype. The antigen it recognizes is unknown. No much larger clone is present one base from it, and per-base qualities are unavailable. The entry originates in a study of human T cells and chemical hapten exposure (dated by TCRdb to the early 2020s). At the level of the whole study: For sensitization, 2% DPC in acetone was applied to a roughly 2 cm by roughly 2 cm area of upper inner arm skin. Weekly therapeutic DPC doses were additionally applied to the scalp of patients throughout the roughly 24-week study period. Patch tests used Finn chambers with 0.01% DPC on the upper back, scored after 6 days by International Contact Dermatitis Research Group standards. Most of the patients in the cohort were female, and the cohort covered alopecia areata with under or over 50% scalp involvement, alopecia totalis and alopecia universalis. Libraries were pooled for sequencing, and variation in per-sample TCR yields was attributed mainly to small differences in library volumes within the pool. The study tracked peripheral blood TCR repertoire changes in vivo during primary and secondary sensitization to the hapten diphenylcyclopropenone (DPC) in alopecia patients. Blood samples were taken from patients before sensitization (week 0) and then at 2, 6 and about 24 weeks after DPC sensitization. Twenty-nine alopecia patients provided blood for TCR sequencing at one to four time points (pre-sensitization, 2, 6 and 24 weeks). Broad study findings and their caveats: No change with DPC sensitization was found in the number of TCRs above 1 in 1000 frequency, and no evidence of global repertoire structure alterations was found. A positive correlation was found between the number of PT1 expanded TCRs and patch test score, with significance reached at thresholds 8, 16 and 32 but not 4. Expanded TCRs formed significantly more large CDR3 similarity clusters than pre-sensitization or healthy control sets, consistent with antigen-driven responses. Repeated subsampling changed both the strength of the expansion versus patch-test correlation and the threshold at which the correlation became significant. All patients had alopecia, a presumed autoimmune disease, so their immune response might differ from that of healthy individuals.

From cysteine to phenylalanine, the CDR3 is 15 amino acids long. CDR3 DNA only is kept here, 45 bases in frame from base 1. V loses 5 bases of germline sequence and J loses 1 base, and the interval between the two ends is 14 bases. As encoded in the germline V gene, CDR1 is MNHEY while CDR2 is SVGEGT. Receptors were amplified or captured by RACE. Instrument used: NextSeq 500. During library preparation, unique molecular identifiers were attached to individual cDNA molecules so that TCRs could be counted in a quantitative, reproducible way. From each blood RNA sample, both TCR alpha and TCR beta chains were sequenced. In the paper's pipeline: Samples had a median of 95,638 TCRs, with a range from 23,224 to 690,600. V, J and CDR3 annotation of the TCR reads was performed with the Decombinator software suite. For PS versus PT1 abundance plots, all samples were subsampled to the same number of TCRs (28,000). TCRs were defined as expanded if absent before sensitization and observed at least eight times at the 2-week time point. TCRdb trimmed the raw reads at Q25, called clones with MiXCR and kept productive beta chains. One record per CDR3 amino acid sequence lists the most common genes and DNA. Clone size and V and J calls follow TCRdb, not the original study. The sample profile shows roughly 100,000 distinct CDR3 sequences; approximately 12% of them were found once. Clones ranked in the top ten supply 1.5% to 2% of the sample.

The label giving this sample's time point can be read as: pre-sensitization, week 0. Reading the label with the study, this specimen's treatment or condition is: therapeutic diphenylcyclopropenone sensitization with weekly scalp DPC. Blood at each patch-test visit was drawn before the patch test was applied. Patients were considered eligible if aged 18 to 70, diagnosed with alopecia and deemed suitable for DPC therapy, and patients were excluded if pregnant. Total RNA was isolated from unfractionated whole blood collected in Tempus Blood RNA tubes. This specimen consisted of whole blood, obtained in connection with sensitization to the hapten diphenylcyclopropenone (DPC). This sequence was found in a woman aged 45-59 years with alopecia areata. Some clones in this sample may be carry-over from other donors' samples. Here the chain combines TRBV6-2 or TRBV6-3 and TRBJ1-1; the D region possibly corresponds to TRBD1 (6 bases align). The CDR3 region has the sequence CASSKPGQQNTEAFF. The bases read TGTGCCAGCAGTAAACCGGGACAACAGAACACTGAAGCTTTCTTT.